This entry features one T cell receptor beta chain sequence. No antigen is known for it. This sample was included in a study of shared clonotypes between healthy human individuals. Trimming stripped 5 bases from V and 8 bases from J, with 21 bases between. CDR1 MNHEY and CDR2 SVGAGI come from the germline V gene. There are 15 residues in the CDR3. On sorted subsets, replicate PCRs used about 180 ng DNA, or approximately 33,000 T cell genomes. Using immunoSEQ multiplex PCR, the repertoire was profiled, and TCRdb retains in-frame clones only, with some absent. The table lists over 950,000 clones, 77% of them singletons. Healthy adults negative for HIV, lacking recent acute infections or vaccinations, served as donors. Study outcomes and limitations: Lower generation probabilities were found for non-shared clonotypes than for those shared by all four donors.

This TCR was sampled from a man aged 18 to 35 in good health. Some clones in this sample may be carry-over from other donors' samples. Input material: memory CD4+ T cells from PBMCs. Subset in this sample: CD45RA-negative fraction. The V and J genes are TRBV6-5 and TRBJ1-2; no clear D. CDR3 bases: TGTGCCAGCAGTACCCGACTCCTCCGGAGTGGCGGCTACACCTTC. It specifies CASSTRLLRSGGYTF.